Included here is one TCR beta chain sequence, with context. The table lists this clone with a count of one. Its antigen remains undetermined. One base away there is no much larger clone; base qualities are not given. This sample is drawn from a study of STAT3 mutations in large granular lymphocyte leukemia (dated by TCRdb to about 2019). With regard to the full study: In roughly half of the longitudinally sequenced T-LGLL patients, canonical activating STAT3 mutations were detected. Over half of the T-LGLL patients were given one or more immunosuppressive therapy regimens, and less than 45% of those treated had a hematologic response. Patients with T-cell large granular lymphocyte leukemia underwent serial deep sequencing of TCRbeta CDR3 and STAT3 to reconstruct clonal hierarchy and dynamics. From an initial cohort of 207 LGL patients, approximately 17 representative T-LGLL cases were picked for longitudinal TCRbeta and STAT3 sequencing. As controls, the study also included longitudinal sequencing of a couple of patients with natural killer LGL leukemia. For each patient, sequencing was performed at an average of approximately 4 time points, with a range of 2 to 8 samplings. The investigation overall reported the following: Because no samples were available when a clone first appeared, clonal expansion was inferred from samplings taken at other points. Several patients had a dominant TCR clone burden greater than the STAT3 mutant burden, which suggests that the STAT3 mutation arose secondarily within a clone that had already expanded. Linking therapy response to changes in TCR clonal burden was complicated by variable intervals between samplings and by differing treatment regimens. In 6 of 18 patients, TCR clonotype switching occurred after therapy, and every newly emerging clone was STAT3 wild type. Every T-LGLL patient showed at least one immunodominant TCRbeta clonotype, and about half showed multiple immunodominant subclonotypes. Persisting codominant clonotypes in some patients meant a small but highly pathogenic clone may have been missed.

An Illumina MiSeq was used to sequence the TCRbeta libraries, yielding an average of about 40,000 productive templates per sample. TCRbeta CDR3 libraries were generated with the immunoSEQ assay using multiplex PCR amplification. In the authors' own workflow: Repertoire diversity was calculated as previously defined, and values close to 0 indicated extremely monoclonal samples. Not all clones reach the TCRdb copy of this immuneACCESS table, which keeps in-frame sequences only. Checked studies attribute under half of the gap to unresolved V genes and leave the rest unexplained. That table gives V, J and clone size, and the DNA gave D and trimming. The sample table lists roughly 14,000 clones, 80% to 95% of them with a count of one. The ten largest clones add up to 7.5% to 9.5% of the sample. From the cysteine up to the phenylalanine, the CDR3 has a length of 14 residues. Just the 42-base CDR3 DNA is kept, in frame starting at base 1. V and J are truncated by 0 bases and 4 bases respectively, leaving an intervening sequence of 9 bases. The germline V gene provides CDR1 SGHVS and CDR2 FQNEAQ.

DNA was extracted from blood mononuclear cells, and the same DNA was used for both TCR and STAT3 sequencing. The sequence was collected from a woman aged 50 to 60 with T-cell large granular lymphocyte leukemia. Some clones in this sample may be carry-over from other donors' samples. The age is the age at diagnosis. The sample comprised peripheral blood mononuclear cells. The receptor chain draws on TRBV7-8 and TRBJ1-1, with no confidently assigned D gene. The CDR3 protein: CASSLAAPGTEAFF. The DNA sequence reads TGTGCCAGCAGCTTAGCGGCGCCGGGCACTGAAGCTTTCTTT. The variable domain in full, with residues beyond the CDR3 obtained from the reference TRBV7-8 and TRBJ1-1 genes, is GAGVSQSPRYKVAKRGQDVALRCDPISGHVSLFWYQQALGQGPEFLTYFQNEAQLDKSGLPSDRFFAERPEGSVSTLKIQRTQQEDSAVYLCASSLAAPGTEAFFGQGTRLTVV.